This T cell receptor beta chain was profiled in a study of cytomegalovirus exposure and HLA in healthy donors. Study results and limitations: Later analysis demonstrated an association between a missense DCLRE1C variant and TCR beta V- and J-gene trimming. The authors later found most CMV-associated TCR beta chains appeared HLA-restricted.

On this clone itself: Its antigen is currently unknown.

This PCR relied on a set of 60 Vbeta primers and 13 Jbeta primers. The repertoire was sequenced with immunoSEQ multiplex PCR; TCRdb's copy has only in-frame clones and lacks some. This sample has about 260,000 clones, with roughly 70% found just once. The CDR3 covers 16 residues. Germline V gene lookup returns CDR1 PRHDT and CDR2 FYEKMQ (reference sequence). The trim removed 4 bases at V and 8 bases at J, leaving 9 bases unmatched. Sequences were obtained from PBMCs. V gene TRBV13 combines with J gene TRBJ2-4, with 12 nucleotides matching TRBD2. The clonotype was recovered from a female donor in good health and CMV-seronegative. CDR3 amino acids: CASSSRLAGVEDIQYF. The CDR3 DNA reads TGTGCCAGCAGCTCTAGACTAGCGGGAGTAGAGGACATTCAGTACTTC.